This T cell receptor (beta chain) came from a study of cytomegalovirus exposure and HLA in healthy donors. The CDR3 sequence is 16 residues long. Trimming cost V 1 base and J 5 bases; bases outside gene matches: 8. The germline gives CDR1 SGHRS, CDR2 YFSETQ. Researchers ran the PCR with 60 Vbeta and 13 Jbeta primers. As originally analysed: Per a later analysis, the number of unique TCR beta chains was some 80 million, of which roughly 9.9 million were shared. Libraries were prepared by immunoSEQ multiplex PCR; TCRdb keeps only in-frame clonotypes and omits some of them. Clone size and V and J calls were adopted from that table, with D and trimming inferred from the DNA. The sample includes around 97,000 clones, roughly 76% of them seen just once.

The chain uses TRBV5-1 and TRBJ2-5; TRBD1 matches 10 bases. Material: PBMCs. The receptor was derived from a man between 35 and 55 years old in good health and CMV-seronegative. As DNA, the CDR3 is TGCGCCAGCAGCTTGTTTGGGACAGGGGTCGGGGAGACCCAGTACTTC. The encoded protein is CASSLFGTGVGETQYF. The full variable domain, rest sourced from reference TRBV5-1 and TRBJ2-5, is KAGVTQTPRYLIKTRGQQVTLSCSPISGHRSVSWYQQTPGQGLQFLFEYFSETQRNKGNFPGRFSGRQFSNSRSEMNVSTLELGDSALYLCASSLFGTGVGETQYFGPGTRLLVL.